This TCR beta chain came from a study of OX40 agonist ivuxolimab in advanced cancers. The V gene's germline CDR1 is KGHSH and CDR2 LQKENI. The CDR3 totals 15 residues. Data came from immunoSEQ multiplex PCR; TCRdb stores just in-frame clones and leaves some out. Of some 80,000 clones listed, approximately 90% are singletons. This clone showed up just once. At one end, the junction sequence differs from germline, possibly due to a read error. Sample: CD4+ or CD8+ T cells sorted from blood, taken in a trial of the OX40 agonist ivuxolimab. The clonotype comes from an adult with an advanced solid tumor such as melanoma, head and neck, liver or kidney cancer. This rearrangement joins TRBV18 to TRBJ2-5, with 10 bases that match TRBD2. CDR3: CASSPLAGNQETQYF. The CDR3 DNA reads TGTGCCAGCTCCCCACTAGCGGGAAACCAAGAGACCCAGTACTTC.